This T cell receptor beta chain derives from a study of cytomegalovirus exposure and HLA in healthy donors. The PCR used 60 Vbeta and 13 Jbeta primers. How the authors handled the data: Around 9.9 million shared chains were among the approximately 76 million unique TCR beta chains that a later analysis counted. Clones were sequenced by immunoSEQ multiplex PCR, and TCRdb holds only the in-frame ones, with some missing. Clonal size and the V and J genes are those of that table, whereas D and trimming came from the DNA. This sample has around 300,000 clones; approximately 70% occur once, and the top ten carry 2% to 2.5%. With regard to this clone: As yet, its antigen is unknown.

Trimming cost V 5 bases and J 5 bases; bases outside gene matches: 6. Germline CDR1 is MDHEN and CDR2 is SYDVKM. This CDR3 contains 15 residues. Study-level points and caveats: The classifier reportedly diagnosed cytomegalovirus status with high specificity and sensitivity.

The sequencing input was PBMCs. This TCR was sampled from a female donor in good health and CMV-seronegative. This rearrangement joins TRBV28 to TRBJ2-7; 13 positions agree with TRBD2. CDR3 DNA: TGTGCCAGCAGTGAACTAGCGGGAGGGATAAACGAGCAGTACTTC. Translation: CASSELAGGINEQYF.